What follows are 9 T cell receptor beta chains derived from one specimen sequenced in a study of blood T cells in healthy people across ages. With a J-beta primer mix and a sample-barcoded 5' primer, a second PCR ran 7 to 11 cycles. TCRdb itself ran the 5' RACE reads through MiXCR, one entry per CDR3 protein. This table has about 1,800,000 distinct CDR3 sequences, 28% appearing once. Sequencing was done on a sample of blood. The receptor set was obtained from a woman aged 25 to 39 in good health.

This clonotype was picked up a small number of times. The chain has TRBV12-3 or TRBV12-4 and TRBJ1-1, with 9 bases matching TRBD1. This CDR3 has 14 residues. J gave up 5 bases and V 6 bases, and 7 bases lay outside the gene matches. CDR3 in amino acids: CASRTDRGGTEAFF. The CDR3 DNA is TGTGCCAGCAGGACGGACAGGGGAGGAACTGAAGCTTTCTTT.

This clonotype was seen many times. The chain is built from TRBV12-3 or TRBV12-4 and TRBJ2-3; the D gene is possibly TRBD1 (6 bases). This CDR3 contains 16 residues. Trimming left V 1 base short and J 2 bases short, with 13 bases between. CDR3 sequence reads: CASSLVGQGNTDTQYF. The CDR3 bases are TGTGCCAGCAGTTTAGTCGGCCAGGGGAACACAGATACGCAGTATTTT.

A remark on this clonotype: The junction does not match germline at one end; this may be a read error. The CDR3 here is CASSLSPGANVRTF. CDR3 DNA: TGCGCCAGCAGCTTGTCACCGGGGGCCAACGTCCGGACTTTC. The chain carries TRBV5-1 and TRBJ2-6; D might be TRBD1 or TRBD2, each matching 6 bases. The V gene's germline CDR1 is SGHRS and CDR2 YFSETQ. The length of the CDR3 is 14 residues. Full variable domain (rest looked up from reference TRBV5-1 and TRBJ2-6): KAGVTQTPRYLIKTRGQQVTLSCSPISGHRSVSWYQQTPGQGLQFLFEYFSETQRNKGNFPGRFSGRQFSNSRSEMNVSTLELGDSALYLCASSLSPGANVRTFGAGSRLTVL.

In this sample, this clonotype turned up a few times. The chain employs TRBV20-1 and TRBJ1-2; D ambiguous. CDR1 and CDR2 from the germline V gene are DFQATT and SNEGSKA (reference sequence). V lost 3 bases to trimming and J lost 5 bases, with 13 bases between them. CDR3 length equals 13 residues. CDR3 region: CSARMGGGYGYTF. The CDR3 DNA sequence: TGCAGTGCTAGGATGGGTGGAGGGTATGGCTACACCTTC.

The chain couples TRBV6-6 to TRBJ2-1; 9 nucleotides line up with TRBD2. CDR1 is MNHNY, CDR2 SVGAGI, per germline (reference sequence). The CDR3 extends over 11 amino acids. This chain's CDR3 is CAAGGYNEQFF. CDR3 coding DNA: TGTGCGGCGGGAGGGTACAATGAGCAGTTCTTC.

This clonotype was seen a few times. A much larger clone lies one base from this, so it may be a read error. The chain is built from TRBV15 and TRBJ2-5, with 7 bases lining up with TRBD1. This CDR3 contains 12 residues. Germline CDR1 LNHNV, CDR2 YYDKDF (reference sequence). The CDR3 nucleotides are TGTGCCACCAGCACCGACAGGGAGACGCAGTACTTC. Translation: CATSTDRETQYF.

This clonotype showed up just a few times. This chain connects TRBV27 to TRBJ1-2; D unclear. Germline V gene lookup returns CDR1 MNHEY and CDR2 SMNVEV (reference sequence). Trimming removed 2 bases at V and 5 bases at J, with 12 bases between. This CDR3 contains 14 residues. Here the CDR3 reads CASSLRGLLYGYTF. The DNA for the CDR3 is TGTGCCAGCAGTTTACGAGGGCTTTTATATGGCTACACCTTC.

This clonotype was seen more than once but under ten times. The chain couples TRBV2 to TRBJ2-1; D possibly uses TRBD1 or TRBD2 (6 bases each). Deletions cut 2 bases from V and 10 bases from J, with 15 bases between. CDR1 is SNHLY, CDR2 FYNNEI, per germline. CDR3 length: 14 amino acids. The CDR3 DNA reads as TGTGCCAGCAGTGAACGGTGGGGGGCAGGAGAGCAGTTCTTC. Residues: CASSERWGAGEQFF. The full variable domain, its missing parts supplied by reference TRBV2 and TRBJ2-1, is EPEVTQTPSHQVTQMGQEVILRCVPISNHLYFYWYRQILGQKVEFLVSFYNNEISEKSEIFDDQFSVERPDGSNFTLKIRSTKLEDSAMYFCASSERWGAGEQFFGPGTRLTVL.

This clonotype was observed a handful of times. V is TRBV24-1 and J is TRBJ2-3, with 9 bases aligning to TRBD2. J lost 3 bases, V lost 4 bases, and 4 bases had no gene match. Germline V CDR1 and CDR2: KGHDR, SFDVKD. This CDR3 has 15 amino acids. The CDR3 nucleotides are TGTGCCACCAGTGAGCCTGGACTAGCGACAGATACGCAGTATTTT. This sequence encodes CATSEPGLATDTQYF.